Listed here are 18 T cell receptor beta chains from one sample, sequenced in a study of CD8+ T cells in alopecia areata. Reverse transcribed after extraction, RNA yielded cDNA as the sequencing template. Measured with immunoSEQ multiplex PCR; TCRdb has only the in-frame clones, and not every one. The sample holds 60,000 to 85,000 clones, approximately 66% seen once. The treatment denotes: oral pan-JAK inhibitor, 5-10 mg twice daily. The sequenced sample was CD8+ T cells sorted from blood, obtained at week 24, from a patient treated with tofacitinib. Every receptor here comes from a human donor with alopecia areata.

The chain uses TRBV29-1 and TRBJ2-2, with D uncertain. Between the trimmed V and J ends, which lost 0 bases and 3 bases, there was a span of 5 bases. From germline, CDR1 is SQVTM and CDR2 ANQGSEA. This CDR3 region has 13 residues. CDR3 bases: TGCAGCGTTGAAGATCGAGACACCGGGGAGCTGTTTTTT. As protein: CSVEDRDTGELFF.

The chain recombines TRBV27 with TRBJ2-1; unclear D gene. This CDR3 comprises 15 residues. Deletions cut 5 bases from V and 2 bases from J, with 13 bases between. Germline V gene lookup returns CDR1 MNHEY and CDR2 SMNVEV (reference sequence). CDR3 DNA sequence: TGTGCCAGCAGTCCCGACGTGCACCCCTACAATGAGCAGTTCTTC. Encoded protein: CASSPDVHPYNEQFF.

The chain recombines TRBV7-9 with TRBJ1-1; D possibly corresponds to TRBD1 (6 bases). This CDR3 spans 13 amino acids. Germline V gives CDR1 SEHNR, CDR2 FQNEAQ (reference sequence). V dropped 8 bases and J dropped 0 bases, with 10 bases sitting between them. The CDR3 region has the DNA TGTGCCAGCCGGGACACTTTGAACACTGAAGCTTTCTTT. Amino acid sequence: CASRDTLNTEAFF. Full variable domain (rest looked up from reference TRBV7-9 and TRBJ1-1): DTGVSQNPRHKITKRGQNVTFRCDPISEHNRLYWYRQTLGQGPEFLTYFQNEAQLEKSRLLSDRFSAERPKGSFSTLEIQRTEQGDSAMYLCASRDTLNTEAFFGQGTRLTVV.

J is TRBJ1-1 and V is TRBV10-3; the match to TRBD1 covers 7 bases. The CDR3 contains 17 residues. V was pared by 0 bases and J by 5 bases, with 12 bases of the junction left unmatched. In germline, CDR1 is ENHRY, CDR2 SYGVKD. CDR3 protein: CAISESVQQGGATEAFF. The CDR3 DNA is TGTGCCATCAGTGAGTCGGTGCAGCAGGGGGGAGCAACTGAAGCTTTCTTT.

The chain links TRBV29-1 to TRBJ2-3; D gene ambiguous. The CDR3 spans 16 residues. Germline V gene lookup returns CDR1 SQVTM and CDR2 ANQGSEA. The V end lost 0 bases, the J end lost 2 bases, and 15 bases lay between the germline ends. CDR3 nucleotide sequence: TGCAGCGTTGAAGATGTTGGGTATCCAAACACAGATACGCAGTATTTT. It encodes CSVEDVGYPNTDTQYF.

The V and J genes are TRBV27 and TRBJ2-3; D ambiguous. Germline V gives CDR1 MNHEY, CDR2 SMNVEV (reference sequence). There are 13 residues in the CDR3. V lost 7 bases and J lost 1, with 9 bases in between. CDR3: CASKETGTDTQYF. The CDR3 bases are TGTGCCAGCAAAGAGACCGGCACAGATACGCAGTATTTT.

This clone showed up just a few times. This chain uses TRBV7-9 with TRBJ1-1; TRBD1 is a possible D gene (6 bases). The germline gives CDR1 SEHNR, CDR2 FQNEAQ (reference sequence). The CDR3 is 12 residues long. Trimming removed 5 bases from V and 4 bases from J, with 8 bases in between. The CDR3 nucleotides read TGTGCCAGCAGCCAACAGGGCACTGAAGCTTTCTTT. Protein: CASSQQGTEAFF.

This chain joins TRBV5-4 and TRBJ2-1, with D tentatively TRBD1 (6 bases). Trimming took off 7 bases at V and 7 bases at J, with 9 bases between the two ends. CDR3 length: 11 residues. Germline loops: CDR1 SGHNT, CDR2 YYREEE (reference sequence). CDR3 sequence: CASEGVNEQFF. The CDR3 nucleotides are TGTGCCAGCGAGGGGGTGAATGAGCAGTTCTTC.

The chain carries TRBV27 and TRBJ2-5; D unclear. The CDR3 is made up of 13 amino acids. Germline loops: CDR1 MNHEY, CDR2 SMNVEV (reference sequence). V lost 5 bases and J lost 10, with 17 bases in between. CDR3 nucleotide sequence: TGTGCCAGCAGTCCGGCTCCGGGTGAGGACCAGTACTTC. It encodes CASSPAPGEDQYF.

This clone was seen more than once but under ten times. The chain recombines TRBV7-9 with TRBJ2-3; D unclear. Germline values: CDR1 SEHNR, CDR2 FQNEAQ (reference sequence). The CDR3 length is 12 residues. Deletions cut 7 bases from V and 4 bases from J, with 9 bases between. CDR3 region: CASNPIPDTQYF. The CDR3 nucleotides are TGTGCCAGCAACCCTATCCCAGATACGCAGTATTTT.

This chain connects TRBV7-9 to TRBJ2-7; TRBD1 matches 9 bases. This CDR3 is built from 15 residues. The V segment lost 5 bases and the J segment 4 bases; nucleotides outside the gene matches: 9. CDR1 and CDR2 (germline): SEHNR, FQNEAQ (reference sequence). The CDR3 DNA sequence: TGTGCCAGCAGCCCACCAGGACAGGGGAGGTACGAGCAGTACTTC. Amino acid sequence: CASSPPGQGRYEQYF.

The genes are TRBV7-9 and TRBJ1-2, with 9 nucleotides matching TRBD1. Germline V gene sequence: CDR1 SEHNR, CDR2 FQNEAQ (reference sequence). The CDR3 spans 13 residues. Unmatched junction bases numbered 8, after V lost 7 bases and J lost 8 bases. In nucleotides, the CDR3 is TGTGCCAGCAATGTTCCGGGACAGGGAGGCTACACCTTC. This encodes CASNVPGQGGYTF. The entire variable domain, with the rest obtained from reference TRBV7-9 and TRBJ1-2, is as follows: DTGVSQNPRHKITKRGQNVTFRCDPISEHNRLYWYRQTLGQGPEFLTYFQNEAQLEKSRLLSDRFSAERPKGSFSTLEIQRTEQGDSAMYLCASNVPGQGGYTFGSGTRLTVV.

This CDR3 reads CASSLGSLAGDRRETQYF. The CDR3 DNA reads TGTGCCAGCAGCTTAGGTTCGCTAGCGGGGGACCGAAGGGAGACCCAGTACTTC. The gene calls are TRBV7-2 and TRBJ2-5; 10 bases are a match to TRBD2. The CDR3 sequence is 18 residues long. With 1 base clipped from V and 5 bases from J, the junction kept 13 bases outside the gene matches. Germline CDR1 and CDR2: SGHTA and FQGNSA.

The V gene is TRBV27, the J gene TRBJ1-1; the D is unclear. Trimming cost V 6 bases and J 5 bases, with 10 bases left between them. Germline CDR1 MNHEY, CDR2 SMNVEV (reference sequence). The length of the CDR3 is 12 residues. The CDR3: CASRLGDTEAFF. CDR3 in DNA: TGTGCCAGCAGACTCGGGGATACTGAAGCTTTCTTT.

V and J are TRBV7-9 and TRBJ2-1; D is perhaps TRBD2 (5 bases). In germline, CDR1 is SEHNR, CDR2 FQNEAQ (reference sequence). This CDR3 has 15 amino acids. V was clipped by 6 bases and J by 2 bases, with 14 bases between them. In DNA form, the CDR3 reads TGTGCCAGCAGTCCCACGGGGTCTACCTACAATGAGCAGTTCTTC. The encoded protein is CASSPTGSTYNEQFF.

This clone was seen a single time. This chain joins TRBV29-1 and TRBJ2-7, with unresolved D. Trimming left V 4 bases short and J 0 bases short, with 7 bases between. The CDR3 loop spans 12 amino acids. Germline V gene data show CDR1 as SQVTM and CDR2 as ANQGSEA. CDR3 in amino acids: CSVAGPSYEQYF. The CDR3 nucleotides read TGCAGCGTTGCAGGACCCTCCTACGAGCAGTACTTC.

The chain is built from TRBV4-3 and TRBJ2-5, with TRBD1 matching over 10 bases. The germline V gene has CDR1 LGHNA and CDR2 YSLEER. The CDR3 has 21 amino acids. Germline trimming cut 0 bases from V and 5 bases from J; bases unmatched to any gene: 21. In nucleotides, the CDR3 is TGCGCCAGCAGCCAAGATCTCCCGCACCTTTATCGACAGGGGGCCTGGGAGACCCAGTACTTC. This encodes CASSQDLPHLYRQGAWETQYF.

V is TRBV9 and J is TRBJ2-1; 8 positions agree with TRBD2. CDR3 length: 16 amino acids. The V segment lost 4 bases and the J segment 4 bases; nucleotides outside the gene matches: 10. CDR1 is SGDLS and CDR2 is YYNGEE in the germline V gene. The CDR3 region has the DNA TGTGCCAGCAGCCCGCAAGCGGGAGTGTCTTACAATGAGCAGTTCTTC. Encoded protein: CASSPQAGVSYNEQFF. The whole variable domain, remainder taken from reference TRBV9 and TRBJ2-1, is DSGVTQTPKHLITATGQRVTLRCSPRSGDLSVYWYQQSLDQGLQFLIQYYNGEERAKGNILERFSAQQFPDLHSELNLSSLELGDSALYFCASSPQAGVSYNEQFFGPGTRLTVL.